A selection of T cell receptor beta chains follows, all from one sample in a study of molecular identifiers for immune sequencing clone quantification. TCRdb processed the PCR reads anew with MiXCR; each CDR3 protein has one entry. The table shows about half a million distinct CDR3 sequences, with 25% occurring only once. The sequencing sample was made of naive CD8+ T cells from blood, with Jurkat cell RNA spiked in. The receptors originated from a human donor in good health. Some libraries in this study had Jurkat cell RNA spiked in. Each CDR3 is given with its conserved first and last residue. The D gene is left open where the match is weak. Size is omitted from some rows. Given values are once, few, many or a class for expanded clones.

D: -; size: -; J: TRBJ2-2; V: TRBV5-4; DNA: TGTGCCAGCAGCTTGAAGCTATCCGGGGAGCTGTTTTTT; CDR3: CASSLKLSGELFF
D: -; size: many; J: TRBJ2-1; V: TRBV19; DNA: TGTGCCAGTAAAATTATTTCAGGTCCTTCCAATGAGCAGTTCTTC; CDR3: CASKIISGPSNEQFF
D: -; size: few; J: TRBJ2-7; V: TRBV7-9; DNA: TGTGCCAGCAGCATCGAGACAGACTACGAGCAGTACTTC; CDR3: CASSIETDYEQYF
D: TRBD1; size: -; J: TRBJ1-4; V: TRBV12-3/TRBV12-4; DNA: TGTGCCAGCAGTTCGCACCCGACAGGGGGTGGTGAAAAACTGTTTTTT; CDR3: CASSSHPTGGGEKLFF
D: TRBD1; size: -; J: TRBJ2-5; V: TRBV19; DNA: TGTGCCAGTAGTATTTACGGGACAGGGCAAGAGACCCAGTACTTC; CDR3: CASSIYGTGQETQYF
D: -; size: once; J: TRBJ1-2; V: TRBV29-1; DNA: TGCAGCGTCGACGACCTGGAAGGCTACACCTTC; CDR3: CSVDDLEGYTF
D: TRBD1; size: many; J: TRBJ1-1; V: TRBV28; DNA: TGTGCCAGCAACTCGGACAGGGGGCTGGCTTTCTTT; CDR3: CASNSDRGLAFF
D: -; size: many; J: TRBJ1-1; V: TRBV7-9; DNA: TGTGCCAGCAGCCAGATCGGGGCCACTGAAGCTTTCTTT; CDR3: CASSQIGATEAFF
D: TRBD1; size: many; J: TRBJ2-3; V: TRBV15; DNA: TGTGCCACCAGCAGAGGGTGGGCGACAGGGGTAACAGATACGCAGTATTTT; CDR3: CATSRGWATGVTDTQYF
D: TRBD2; size: -; J: TRBJ2-1; V: TRBV27; DNA: TGTGCCAGCAGTTTATCGGGGACTATCAATGAGCAGTTCTTC; CDR3: CASSLSGTINEQFF
D: -; size: many; J: TRBJ1-1; V: TRBV9; DNA: TGTGCCAGCAGCGTCCGTCCAGGGACTGAAGCTTTCTTT; CDR3: CASSVRPGTEAFF
D: TRBD2; size: -; J: TRBJ2-7; V: TRBV7-6; DNA: TGTGCCAGCAGCTTAGGGGGACTAGCGGGATTCGAGCAGTACTTC; CDR3: CASSLGGLAGFEQYF
D: TRBD1; size: -; J: TRBJ2-1; V: TRBV12-5; DNA: TGTGCTAGTGGTTCCGGGACAGGGGAGGGCAATGAGCAGTTCTTC; CDR3: CASGSGTGEGNEQFF
D: -; size: -; J: TRBJ2-7; V: TRBV9; DNA: TGTGCCAGCAGCGTAGGTGACAGCTTCTACGAGCAGTACTTC; CDR3: CASSVGDSFYEQYF
D: -; size: few; J: TRBJ2-7; V: TRBV27; DNA: TGTGCCAGCAGTTCTTCTCTAGGGTTTGTCGAGCAGTACTTC; CDR3: CASSSSLGFVEQYF
D: -; size: -; J: TRBJ2-7; V: TRBV19; DNA: TGTGCCAGTAGTATGGCGACAGGAATACCCTACGAGCAGTACTTC; CDR3: CASSMATGIPYEQYF
D: TRBD2; size: -; J: TRBJ2-3; V: TRBV7-9; DNA: TGTGCCACCACGACTAGCGGGAGCGCTAGCACAGATACGCAGTGTTTT; CDR3: CATTTSGSASTDTQCF
D: -; size: few; J: TRBJ1-5; V: TRBV28; DNA: TGTGCCAGCAGTCCCCCGGGGGGGGGGTACAATCAGCCCCAGCATTTT; CDR3: CASSPPGGGYNQPQHF
D: -; size: few; J: TRBJ1-5; V: TRBV4-3; DNA: TGCGCCAGCAGCCAAGACAGGCAGAATCAGCCCCAGCATTTT; CDR3: CASSQDRQNQPQHF
D: -; size: few; J: TRBJ2-3; V: TRBV20-1; DNA: TGCAGTGCTAGAGATTTAGCGGTTAGCACAGATACGCAGTATTTT; CDR3: CSARDLAVSTDTQYF
D: -; size: -; J: TRBJ2-1; V: TRBV6-5; DNA: TGTGCCAGCACTCAGGGAGGATACAATGAGCAGTTCTTC; CDR3: CASTQGGYNEQFF
D: TRBD1; size: -; J: TRBJ2-6; V: TRBV10-3; DNA: TGTGCCATACGGACAGGGGCGACTCCTGGCGGGGCCAACGTCCTGACTTTC; CDR3: CAIRTGATPGGANVLTF
D: -; size: once; J: TRBJ1-3; V: TRBV3-2; DNA: TGTGCCAGCAGCCAAGGTTTTGGGTCCTCTGGAAACACCATATATTTT; CDR3: CASSQGFGSSGNTIYF
D: -; size: many; J: TRBJ2-7; V: TRBV9; DNA: TGTGCCAGCAGCCCAGGGGACTCCTACGAGCAGTACTTC; CDR3: CASSPGDSYEQYF
D: TRBD1; size: -; J: TRBJ2-7; V: TRBV18; DNA: TGTGCCAGCTCACCCTACCGGACAGGGGCTTCCTACGAGCAGTACTTC; CDR3: CASSPYRTGASYEQYF
D: -; size: -; J: TRBJ1-1; V: TRBV6-6; DNA: TGTGCCGGCAGTTACGGGGAGACTGAAGCTTTCTTT; CDR3: CAGSYGETEAFF
D: -; size: few; J: TRBJ1-5; V: TRBV27; DNA: TGTGCCAGCAGTTTGGTTTTAAATCAGCCCCAGCATTTT; CDR3: CASSLVLNQPQHF
D: TRBD1; size: few; J: TRBJ1-1; V: TRBV7-6; DNA: TGTGCCAGCAGCTTAGAGGCAGGGGGCACGAACACTGAAGCTTTCTTT; CDR3: CASSLEAGGTNTEAFF
D: -; size: many; J: TRBJ2-3; V: TRBV4-1; DNA: TGCGCCAGCAGCCCCGGGTCCGTCACAGATACGCAGTATTTT; CDR3: CASSPGSVTDTQYF
D: TRBD1; size: many; J: TRBJ1-5; V: TRBV20-1; DNA: TGCAGTGCTAGAGTCGTAGGGGACAGGGGGTTCGGTCAGCCCCAGCATTTT; CDR3: CSARVVGDRGFGQPQHF
D: TRBD1; size: many; J: TRBJ2-5; V: TRBV14; DNA: TGTGCCAGCAGCCAAGAACGGACAGGTCCAAAAGAGACCCAGTACTTC; CDR3: CASSQERTGPKETQYF
D: TRBD2; size: -; J: TRBJ2-7; V: TRBV7-9; DNA: TGTGCCAGCAGCTTCACAAGCGGGGCCAGCTCCTACGAGCAGTACTTC; CDR3: CASSFTSGASSYEQYF
D: TRBD1; size: -; J: TRBJ1-3; V: TRBV19; DNA: TGTGCCAGTAGTAGGACAGGGGACGACACCATATATTTT; CDR3: CASSRTGDDTIYF
D: TRBD2; size: -; J: TRBJ2-3; V: TRBV9; DNA: TGTGCCAGCAGCGTAGCGGGTCCCGGGACTACTAGCACAGATACGCAGTATTTT; CDR3: CASSVAGPGTTSTDTQYF
D: -; size: many; J: TRBJ1-1; V: TRBV4-2; DNA: TGTGCCAGCAGCCAAGATTGGCAGAGTCACATGAACACTGAAGCTTTCTTT; CDR3: CASSQDWQSHMNTEAFF